Each of the 20 T cell receptor beta chains below was sequenced from the same sample in a study of blood T cells in healthy people across ages. The second PCR ran roughly 6 to 12 cycles with a sample-barcoded 5' primer and J-beta primers. Each CDR3 protein gets one entry after TCRdb re-called the 5' RACE reads with MiXCR. This table has more than 550,000 distinct CDR3 sequences, 22% appearing once. The source material was blood. These receptors all stem from a man in his 70s in good health.

The table lists this clonotype with a few counts. Germline is not matched at one junction end, which may reflect a read error. The CDR3 region has the DNA TGTGCCAGCGGCCAAGATCAGACAGGGGCTTGGGCCCAGCATTTT. It encodes CASGQDQTGAWAQHF. This chain connects TRBV3-1 to TRBJ1-5; 8 bases are shared with TRBD1. The CDR3 has 15 amino acids. Germline V gives CDR1 LGHDT, CDR2 YNNKEL (reference sequence).

The chain has TRBV12-3 or TRBV12-4 and TRBJ2-1; TRBD2 might be the D (6 bases). The assigned J gene may be wrong: the sequence end matches TRBJ2-5 better. The CDR3 has 13 residues. The CDR3 DNA sequence: TGTGCCAGCAGAGTTAGCGGAGCTGGGACCCAGTACTTC. Protein: CASRVSGAGTQYF.

Points on this clonotype: The CDR3 does not close with the conserved phenylalanine or tryptophan, likely indicating a read error. This chain links TRBV11-3 with TRBJ2-3, with D perhaps TRBD1 (5 bases). Per germline, CDR1 SGHNT and CDR2 YENEEA. Trimming removed 5 bases from V and 3 bases from J, with 15 bases in between. The CDR3 consists of 15 residues. The CDR3 sequence is CASSHNGHRTDTQYL. The CDR3 DNA is TGTGCCAGCAGCCACAACGGACACCGGACAGATACGCAGTATCTT.

The table lists this clonotype with a few counts. The rearrangement links TRBV11-2 to TRBJ2-4, with 11 positions matching TRBD2. V lost 5 bases, J lost 8 bases, and 11 bases stayed unmatched. The CDR3 contains 16 residues. The germline V gene has CDR1 SGHAT and CDR2 FQNNGV. CDR3 sequence: CASSDLGLAVGDIQYF. CDR3 coding DNA: TGTGCCAGCAGCGACCTGGGACTAGCGGTTGGGGACATTCAGTACTTC.

The V and J genes are TRBV27 and TRBJ2-1, with TRBD2 identical over 8 bases. Germline loops: CDR1 MNHEY, CDR2 SMNVEV (reference sequence). This CDR3 is 15 amino acids long. The J segment lost 6 bases and the V segment lost 6 bases, leaving 10 bases of the junction unmatched. CDR3 residues: CASSRGGPLSNEQFF. The CDR3 DNA is TGTGCCAGCAGCCGGGGGGGACCCCTCTCCAATGAGCAGTTCTTC.

The J gene is TRBJ2-7, the V gene TRBV6-2 or TRBV6-3; 7 nucleotides align to TRBD1. Per germline, CDR1 MNHEY and CDR2 SVGEGT. The CDR3 is made up of 17 amino acids. CDR3 bases: TGTGCCAGCAGTTATCTAGTTCGTCGGGACAGCACTTACGAGCAGCACGTC. This codes for CASSYLVRRDSTYEQHV.

The chain recombines TRBV29-1 with TRBJ1-2, with no clear D. Germline V gene data show CDR1 as SQVTM and CDR2 as ANQGSEA. CDR3 size: 14 residues. V lost 1 base, J lost 0 bases, and 9 bases lay in between. CDR3 protein: CSVEGEQSNYGYTF. Written as DNA, the CDR3 is TGCAGCGTTGAAGGGGAGCAATCTAACTATGGCTACACCTTC. The whole variable domain, remainder taken from reference TRBV29-1 and TRBJ1-2, is SAVISQKPSRDICQRGTSLTIQCQVDSQVTMMFWYRQQPGQSLTLIATANQGSEATYESGFVIDKFPISRPNLTFSTLTVSNMSPEDSSIYLCSVEGEQSNYGYTFGSGTRLTVV.

This clonotype has only a few counts. The genes are TRBV29-1 and TRBJ1-4; no clear D gene. The CDR3 sequence is 14 residues long. Between the trimmed V and J ends, which lost 2 bases and 0 bases, there was a span of 7 bases. Looked up from germline, CDR1 is SQVTM and CDR2 is ANQGSEA. The CDR3 DNA sequence: TGCAGCGTTGAATCGCCGACAACTAATGAAAAACTGTTTTTT. Translation gives CSVESPTTNEKLFF.

This clonotype was counted a few times. The chain is built from TRBV15 and TRBJ2-3; D is possibly TRBD2 (5 bases). Germline V gives CDR1 LNHNV, CDR2 YYDKDF (reference sequence). The CDR3 covers 16 residues. V gave up 1 base and J gave up 5 bases, with 16 bases separating them. The CDR3 loop reads CATSRATLSGRDTQYF. As DNA, the CDR3 is TGTGCCACCAGCAGAGCGACTTTATCGGGGAGAGATACGCAGTATTTT.

The DNA for the CDR3 is TGTGCCAGCAGAGACCACAGGGGGCAATCCCAAGATACGCAGTATTTT. Translating it yields CASRDHRGQSQDTQYF. The chain combines TRBV12-3 or TRBV12-4 with TRBJ2-3; 9 bases are a match to TRBD1. Trimming removed 6 bases from V and 5 bases from J; junction bases left unmatched: 12. This CDR3 has 16 amino acids.

This chain links TRBV19 with TRBJ1-2; D not certain. Germline loops: CDR1 LNHDA, CDR2 SQIVND (reference sequence). The V end lost 7 bases, the J end lost 4 bases, and 19 bases lay between the germline ends. The CDR3 length is 15 residues. CDR3 residues: CASTDDRGLSYGYTF. The CDR3 DNA follows: TGTGCCAGTACCGACGATAGAGGGCTTAGCTATGGCTACACCTTC.

J is TRBJ2-7 and V is TRBV6-6, with D unclear. Germline CDR1 MNHNY, CDR2 SVGAGI (reference sequence). Between the trimmed V and J ends, which lost 3 bases and 7 bases, there was a span of 10 bases. CDR3 length: 12 residues. Here the CDR3 reads CASSYATEEQYF. CDR3 coding DNA: TGTGCCAGCAGTTATGCGACTGAGGAGCAGTACTTC.

This chain uses TRBV29-1 with TRBJ1-2; the D is unclear. This CDR3 is built from 13 residues. Germline V gene lookup returns CDR1 SQVTM and CDR2 ANQGSEA. The V and J ends lost 6 bases and 4 bases respectively, with 15 bases between them. This CDR3 is CSVYTGRSYGYTF. The CDR3 nucleotides are TGCAGCGTCTACACGGGCAGGAGCTATGGCTACACCTTC. The full variable domain, with the rest looked up from reference TRBV29-1 and TRBJ1-2, is SAVISQKPSRDICQRGTSLTIQCQVDSQVTMMFWYRQQPGQSLTLIATANQGSEATYESGFVIDKFPISRPNLTFSTLTVSNMSPEDSSIYLCSVYTGRSYGYTFGSGTRLTVV.

The chain uses TRBV29-1 and TRBJ2-5; 8 nucleotides align to TRBD1. From germline, CDR1 is SQVTM and CDR2 ANQGSEA. The V and J ends lost 0 bases and 4 bases, in that order; junction bases with no gene match: 1. There are 13 residues in the CDR3. The CDR3 DNA sequence: TGCAGCGTTGAAGAACAGGGGGGAGAGACCCAGTACTTC. The encoded protein is CSVEEQGGETQYF.

The genes are TRBV3-1 and TRBJ1-6; D possibly corresponds to TRBD1 (5 bases). Germline V lookup: CDR1 LGHDT, CDR2 YNNKEL (reference sequence). This CDR3 is 14 amino acids long. Trimming took off 1 base at V and 4 bases at J, with 5 bases between the two ends. CDR3 sequence reads: CASSQGGYNSPLHF. The CDR3 coding sequence is TGTGCCAGCAGCCAAGGGGGGTATAATTCACCCCTCCACTTT.

Ten or more counts support this clonotype. The rearrangement links TRBV6-1 to TRBJ2-7, with 10 nucleotides matching TRBD1. With 0 bases clipped from V and 4 bases from J, the junction kept 3 bases outside the gene matches. The CDR3 is made up of 15 amino acids. Germline values: CDR1 MNHNS, CDR2 SASEGT. This chain's CDR3 is CASSEAWTGGYEQYV. The CDR3, as DNA: TGTGCCAGCAGTGAAGCGTGGACAGGGGGTTACGAGCAGTACGTC.

This clonotype was counted only a few times. The V gene is TRBV20-1, the J gene TRBJ1-4; 7 bases are a match to TRBD1. The CDR3 loop spans 13 amino acids. In germline, CDR1 is DFQATT, CDR2 SNEGSKA (reference sequence). V was pared by 6 bases and J by 7 bases, with 8 bases of the junction left unmatched. The chain's CDR3 is CSAGWDRPEKLFF. The CDR3 DNA is TGCAGTGCCGGTTGGGACAGACCTGAAAAACTGTTTTTT.

CDR3 nucleotide sequence: TGTGCCAGCAACTTAATTGACACCTCTAACTATGGCTACACCTTC. Translated, it gives CASNLIDTSNYGYTF. This chain connects TRBV2 to TRBJ1-2; D remains ambiguous. This CDR3 has 15 residues. Per the germline V gene, CDR1 is SNHLY and CDR2 is FYNNEI. Trimming took off 7 bases at V and 0 bases at J, with 15 bases between the two ends. The full variable domain, completed using reference TRBV2 and TRBJ1-2, is EPEVTQTPSHQVTQMGQEVILRCVPISNHLYFYWYRQILGQKVEFLVSFYNNEISEKSEIFDDQFSVERPDGSNFTLKIRSTKLEDSAMYFCASNLIDTSNYGYTFGSGTRLTVV.

The chain couples TRBV29-1 to TRBJ2-5; D is undetermined. Trimming stripped 7 bases from V and 4 bases from J, with 10 bases between. CDR1 is SQVTM, CDR2 ANQGSEA, per germline. There are 11 residues in the CDR3. The CDR3 is CSAGPPETQYF. For the CDR3, the DNA is TGCAGCGCCGGGCCCCCAGAGACCCAGTACTTC.

The chain links TRBV9 to TRBJ2-1; D is unclear. Germline CDR1 SGDLS, CDR2 YYNGEE. V dropped 0 bases and J dropped 9 bases, with 10 bases sitting between them. The CDR3 extends over 13 amino acids. For the CDR3, the DNA is TGTGCCAGCAGCGTAGGGTCGGCAGTTGAGCAGTTCTTC. Its translation: CASSVGSAVEQFF.